This T cell receptor beta chain was identified in a study of cytomegalovirus exposure and HLA in healthy donors. The overall study: In a previous analysis, 95 million to 130 million unique TCR beta sequences were found from 170 million or so T cells. Early released data had around 79 million unique TCRs, all coming from HLA-typed donors.

The PCR contained 60 Vbeta and 13 Jbeta primers. Only in-frame clones appear in the TCRdb table, and some are missing; sequencing was by immunoSEQ multiplex PCR. This repertoire shows 100,000 to 150,000 clones, about four fifths found once; its top ten account for 5% to 6.5%. Remarks on this clone: Its specificity is unknown. At one end the junction does not follow the germline gene, possibly because of a read error.

Findings and limits, study-wide: The study listed 164 cytomegalovirus-associated TCR beta chains. Near-uniform donor sequencing depth was presumed by presence/absence analyses.

Sequencing was performed on PBMCs. This TCR came from a man aged 30 to 45 in good health and CMV-seronegative.

The CDR3 spells CASRWGQETFF. In DNA form, the CDR3 reads TGTGCCAGCAGGTGGGGACAGGAGACCTTTTTT. The genes are TRBV6-1 and TRBJ1-1; 8 bases fit TRBD1. From germline, CDR1 is MNHNS and CDR2 SASEGT. This CDR3 has 11 amino acids.